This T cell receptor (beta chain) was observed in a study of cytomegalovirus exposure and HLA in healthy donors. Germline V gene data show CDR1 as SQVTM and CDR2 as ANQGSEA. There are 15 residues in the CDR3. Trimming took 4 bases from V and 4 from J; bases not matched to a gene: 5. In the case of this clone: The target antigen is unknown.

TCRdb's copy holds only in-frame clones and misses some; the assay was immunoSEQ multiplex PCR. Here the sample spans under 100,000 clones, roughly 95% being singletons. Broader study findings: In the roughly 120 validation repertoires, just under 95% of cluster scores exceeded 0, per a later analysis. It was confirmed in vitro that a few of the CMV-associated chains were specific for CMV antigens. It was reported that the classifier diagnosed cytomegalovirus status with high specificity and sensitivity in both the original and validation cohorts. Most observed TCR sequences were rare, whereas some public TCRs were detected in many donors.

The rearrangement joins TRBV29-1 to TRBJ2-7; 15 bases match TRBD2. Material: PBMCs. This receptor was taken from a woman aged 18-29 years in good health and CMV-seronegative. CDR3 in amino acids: CSVAFGTSGRYEQYF. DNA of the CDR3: TGCAGCGTTGCGTTTGGGACTAGCGGGAGGTACGAGCAGTACTTC.